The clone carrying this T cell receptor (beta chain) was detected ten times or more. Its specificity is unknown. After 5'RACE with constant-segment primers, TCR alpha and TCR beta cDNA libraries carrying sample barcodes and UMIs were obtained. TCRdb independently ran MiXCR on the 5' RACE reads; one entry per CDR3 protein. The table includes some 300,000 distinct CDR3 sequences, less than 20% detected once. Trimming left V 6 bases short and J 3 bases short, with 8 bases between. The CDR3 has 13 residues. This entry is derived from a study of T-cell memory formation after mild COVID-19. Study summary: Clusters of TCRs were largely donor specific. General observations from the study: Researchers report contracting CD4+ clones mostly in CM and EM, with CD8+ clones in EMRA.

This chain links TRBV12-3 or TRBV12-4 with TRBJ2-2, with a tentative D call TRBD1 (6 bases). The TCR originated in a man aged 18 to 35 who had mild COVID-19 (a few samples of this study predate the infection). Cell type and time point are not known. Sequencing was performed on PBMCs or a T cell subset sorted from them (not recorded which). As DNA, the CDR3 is TGTGCCAGCAGGCAGGGGCACACCGGGGAGCTGTTTTTT. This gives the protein CASRQGHTGELFF.